This TCR beta chain was retrieved from a study of blood T cell repertoires in COVID-19. Study context: Donors in the United States, Italy and Spain gave samples during acute or convalescent COVID-19. PBMCs, B-cell-depleted T cells, or T cells provided the cDNA or gDNA that made up the material.

The Seattle patients, enrolled during active infection, were followed longitudinally. In the original workflow: Nucleated cell counts were estimated from reference gene primer amplification. Assay used: immunoSEQ multiplex PCR; TCRdb lists only in-frame clones, some missing. V and J calls and clone size come straight from that table; D and trimming were deduced from the DNA. The sample contains over 250,000 clones, roughly 92% of which appear only once. The sequence derives from a woman younger than 45 with COVID-19, enrolled during active disease. Sequencing was performed on peripheral blood.

The CDR3 here is CASLPTGGGQTQYF. In nucleotides, the CDR3 is TGTGCCAGCCTACCGACAGGGGGCGGACAGACCCAGTACTTC. The rearrangement joins TRBV7-9 to TRBJ2-5; 10 bases are shared with TRBD1. Looked up from germline, CDR1 is SEHNR and CDR2 is FQNEAQ (reference sequence). The CDR3 has 14 residues. Trimming removed 8 bases from V and 6 bases from J; junction bases left unmatched: 9.